Following are 3 T cell receptor beta chains from one sample sequenced in a study of blood T cell repertoires in COVID-19. TCRdb's table, derived via immunoSEQ multiplex PCR, lists solely in-frame clones and lacks some. This sample has roughly 250,000 clones, with about nine tenths found just once. The sequenced sample consisted of peripheral blood. Receptors originate from a man aged 60 to 69 who had recovered from COVID-19.

J is TRBJ1-2 and V is TRBV5-6, with D unclear. The CDR3 spans 14 residues. Germline CDR1 reads SGHDT; CDR2 reads YYEEEE. V lost 1 base to trimming and J lost 4 bases, with 11 bases between them. The CDR3 is CASSLNGGTYGYTF. The CDR3 bases are TGTGCCAGCAGCTTGAACGGAGGAACCTATGGCTACACCTTC.

As for this clone: Germline is not matched at one junction end, which may reflect a read error. The chain links TRBV19 to TRBJ1-2; TRBD1 is a possible D gene (6 bases). This CDR3 is 14 amino acids long. CDR1 and CDR2 from the germline V gene are LNHDA and SQIVND (reference sequence). The CDR3: CARSRGGANYGYTF. CDR3 nucleotide sequence: TGTGCCCGTAGCCGGGGGGGGGCAAACTATGGCTACACCTTC.

This clone was observed a single time. V gene TRBV5-1 combines with J gene TRBJ1-5; 8 bases are shared with TRBD1. CDR3 length: 17 amino acids. The J segment lost 0 bases and the V segment lost 3 bases, leaving 8 bases of the junction unmatched. The V gene's germline CDR1 is SGHRS and CDR2 YFSETQ. DNA for the CDR3: TGCGCCAGCAGCTCATGGGACAGGAACTATAGCAATCAGCCCCAGCATTTT. Its translation: CASSSWDRNYSNQPQHF.